This entry lists 25 T cell receptor beta chains sequenced from one sample in a study of T cells in Graves' hyperthyroidism and ophthalmopathy. RNA transcripts served as the template for amplifying TCR beta CDR3 regions. A first-round RT-PCR of the TCR CDR3 used the HTBI primer set. TCRdb re-called the multiplex PCR reads through MiXCR, storing one row per CDR3 protein. This sample yields 390,000 or so distinct CDR3 sequences, of which roughly 15% are seen a single time; roughly 13% belongs to the top ten. The sequenced sample consisted of blood. The receptors stem from a man younger than 35 with Graves' ophthalmopathy.

Many counts were recorded for this clonotype. V usage is TRBV7-9 and J usage is TRBJ2-5; a weak D match, TRBD2 (6 bases). V gave up 1 base and J gave up 3 bases, with 15 bases separating them. Germline CDR1 reads SEHNR; CDR2 reads FQNEAQ (reference sequence). The length of the CDR3 is 16 residues. The CDR3 protein is CASSLGMAGTEETQYF. CDR3 nucleotides: TGTGCCAGCAGCTTAGGGATGGCGGGAACCGAAGAGACCCAGTACTTC.

About this clonotype: A much larger clone is a single base away; this may be a read error. This rearrangement joins TRBV6-2 or TRBV6-3 to TRBJ2-2, with TRBD1 identical over 8 bases. Germline V lookup: CDR1 MNHEY, CDR2 SVGEGT. The CDR3 is made up of 15 amino acids. The CDR3: CATSYRTGSAGELFF. CDR3 nucleotides: TGTGCCACCAGTTACCGGACAGGGAGCGCCGGGGAGCTGTTTTTT.

A word on this clonotype: Given a much more abundant clone one base away, this may be a read error. The CDR3 DNA follows: TGTGCTAGTGGTTCTGCACCGGGACTGAGGAGGGGCTACACCTTC. Amino acids: CASGSAPGLRRGYTF. The chain couples TRBV12-5 to TRBJ1-2; possibly TRBD1 for D (5 bases). CDR1 and CDR2 (germline): LGHNT, FRNRAP. V shed 4 bases and J shed 8 bases, with 20 bases lying between them. The CDR3 is made up of 15 amino acids. Full variable domain (missing parts from reference TRBV12-5 and TRBJ1-2): DARVTQTPRHKVTEMGQEVTMRCQPILGHNTVFWYRQTMMQGLELLAYFRNRAPLDDSGMPKDRFSAEMPDATLATLKIQPSEPRDSAVYFCASGSAPGLRRGYTFGSGTRLTVV.

This clonotype has at least ten counts. The chain joins TRBV7-8 to TRBJ2-7; D perhaps matches TRBD2 (5 bases). The CDR3 contains 14 residues. Trimming took 1 base from V and 6 from J, leaving 13 bases between them. Germline CDR1 and CDR2: SGHVS and FQNEAQ. The chain's CDR3 is CASSLGPLAGEQYF. In DNA, the CDR3 is TGTGCCAGCAGCTTAGGCCCTCTAGCAGGCGAGCAGTACTTC.

There are many counts of this clonotype. J is TRBJ2-1 and V is TRBV5-1; D might be TRBD2 (6 bases). The CDR3 extends over 12 amino acids. CDR1 is SGHRS, CDR2 YFSETQ, per germline. With 7 bases removed from V and 8 bases from J, the gap between germline ends came to 13 bases. CDR3 sequence reads: CASAGSGDEQFF. The CDR3 DNA reads as TGCGCCAGCGCGGGGTCGGGGGATGAGCAGTTCTTC.

This clonotype was seen many times. The CDR3 DNA is TGCGCCAGCAGCTTGGGGGAGACCAACACTGAAGCTTTCTTT. Amino acids: CASSLGETNTEAFF. The chain uses TRBV5-1 and TRBJ1-1; D is ambiguous. V was clipped by 0 bases and J by 2 bases, with 8 bases between them. Germline V gene lookup returns CDR1 SGHRS and CDR2 YFSETQ. CDR3 size: 14 residues.

Many counts were recorded for this clonotype. CDR3 in amino acids: CASTPGGSSYEQYF. The CDR3 bases are TGTGCCAGTACCCCAGGCGGTTCCTCCTACGAGCAGTACTTC. This sequence joins TRBV19 and TRBJ2-7; D gene ambiguous. V was trimmed by 7 bases and J by 0 bases, leaving 13 bases between them. CDR1 LNHDA and CDR2 SQIVND come from the germline V gene (reference sequence). CDR3 length: 14 residues.

This clonotype turned up a few times. V is TRBV7-9 and J is TRBJ1-1, with D unclear. Germline values: CDR1 SEHNR, CDR2 FQNEAQ (reference sequence). The CDR3 has 14 residues. The V gene lost 8 bases and the J gene lost 0 bases, with 13 bases spanning the gap. The CDR3 nucleotides read TGTGCCAGCTCGCGGGAGGTCATGAACACTGAAGCTTTCTTT. Translation: CASSREVMNTEAFF.

This clonotype appeared many times. The gene calls are TRBV4-1 and TRBJ2-1, with a tentative D call TRBD1 (5 bases). Germline CDR1 MGHRA, CDR2 YSYEKL. The CDR3 extends over 16 amino acids. V was cut by 4 bases and J by 1 base, with 14 bases left in between. CDR3 nucleotides: TGCGCCAGCAGCCGCCTGGTCGCAGGGTCCTACAATGAGCAGTTCTTC. Its protein product is CASSRLVAGSYNEQFF.

This clonotype has ten or more counts. The V gene is TRBV12-3 or TRBV12-4, the J gene TRBJ1-4, with D unclear. V was shortened by 1 base and J by 0 bases, with 3 bases between the two germline ends. The CDR3 totals 14 residues. CDR3 DNA sequence: TGTGCCAGCAGTTTAGGGTCAACTAATGAAAAACTGTTTTTT. Its protein product is CASSLGSTNEKLFF.

In its sample, this clonotype was seen many times. The chain uses TRBV24-1 and TRBJ1-1; D is unresolved. Trimming cost V 3 bases and J 10 bases, with 14 bases left between them. Germline V gene sequence: CDR1 KGHDR, CDR2 SFDVKD. The CDR3 extends over 13 amino acids. CDR3 amino acids: CATSDVIVGRAFF. CDR3 nucleotides: TGTGCCACCAGTGATGTAATCGTGGGTCGAGCTTTCTTT.

This clonotype came up many times. This chain uses TRBV30 with TRBJ2-5; D is unclear. Per germline, CDR1 GTSNPN and CDR2 SVGIG (reference sequence). This CDR3 is 13 amino acids long. V was shortened by 2 bases and J by 0 bases, with 7 bases between the two germline ends. The CDR3 reads CAWSTNYQETQYF. The CDR3, as DNA: TGTGCCTGGAGTACGAACTACCAAGAGACCCAGTACTTC.

The chain has TRBV27 and TRBJ1-2; D gene ambiguous. CDR3 length: 15 residues. V gave up 0 bases and J gave up 2 bases, with 10 bases separating them. CDR1 and CDR2 from the germline V gene are MNHEY and SMNVEV (reference sequence). The CDR3 protein is CASSLSVCLNYGYTF. The CDR3 bases are TGTGCCAGCAGTTTATCGGTCTGCTTAAACTATGGCTACACCTTC.

This clonotype was recorded many times. This chain joins TRBV20-1 and TRBJ2-5; 15 nucleotides match TRBD2. From germline, CDR1 is DFQATT and CDR2 SNEGSKA (reference sequence). V gave up 2 bases and J gave up 1 base; unmatched junction bases: 5. The CDR3 is made up of 17 amino acids. DNA for the CDR3: TGCAGTGCTAGATCGGGGACTAGCGGGGGGATCCAAGAGACCCAGTACTTC. Translated: CSARSGTSGGIQETQYF.

There are many counts of this clonotype. The rearrangement joins TRBV11-3 to TRBJ1-1; a possible D gene is TRBD1 (5 bases). From germline, CDR1 is SGHNT and CDR2 YENEEA. CDR3 length: 15 residues. V was pared by 5 bases and J by 5 bases, with 18 bases between. CDR3 bases: TGTGCCAGCAGCATTACCCGGGCGGGGGGGACTGAAGCTTTCTTT. Residues: CASSITRAGGTEAFF.

As concerns this clonotype: A read error may explain this, as a much larger clone is one base away. The chain recombines TRBV12-3 or TRBV12-4 with TRBJ1-5, with 8 bases matching TRBD1. With V trimmed by 4 bases and J by 6 bases, 8 bases remained unmatched. The CDR3 is made up of 15 amino acids. CDR3 sequence (DNA): TGTGCCAGCAGTTCCACAGGGGGAGGCAGTCAGCCCCAGCATTTT. Translation gives CASSSTGGGSQPQHF.

In this sample, this clonotype turned up many times. The chain employs TRBV5-1 and TRBJ2-3; D unclear. This CDR3 is built from 12 residues. Trimming cost V 0 bases and J 11 bases, with 10 bases left between them. Germline CDR1 is SGHRS and CDR2 is YFSETQ. The CDR3 protein is CASSLAGLGQYF. The CDR3 bases are TGCGCCAGCAGCTTGGCCGGGTTGGGGCAGTATTTT.

This clonotype has just a few counts. V gene TRBV19 combines with J gene TRBJ2-1, with D perhaps matching TRBD2 (5 bases). There are 17 residues in the CDR3. CDR1 is LNHDA, CDR2 SQIVND, per germline (reference sequence). Trimming left V 7 bases short and J 0 bases short, with 19 bases between. CDR3 residues: CASTPFVRGSSYNEQFF. In DNA, the CDR3 is TGTGCCAGTACCCCGTTCGTTCGGGGTAGCTCCTACAATGAGCAGTTCTTC.

This clonotype was counted many times. V usage is TRBV20-1 and J usage is TRBJ2-7; D may be TRBD1 (5 bases). Per germline, CDR1 DFQATT and CDR2 SNEGSKA (reference sequence). This CDR3 contains 13 residues. V was trimmed by 5 bases and J by 0 bases, leaving 11 bases between them. The CDR3: CSARQTDSYEQYF. CDR3 coding DNA: TGCAGTGCTCGACAGACCGACTCCTACGAGCAGTACTTC.

This clonotype was detected many times. This chain uses TRBV5-1 with TRBJ1-2; D not certain. The germline V gene has CDR1 SGHRS and CDR2 YFSETQ. V lost 0 bases to trimming and J lost 8 bases, with 14 bases between them. CDR3 length: 14 amino acids. Here the CDR3 DNA reads TGCGCCAGCAGCTTGGTGGACCCGTCTGGAGGCTACACCTTC. This gives the protein CASSLVDPSGGYTF. The variable domain in full, completed from reference TRBV5-1 and TRBJ1-2, reads KAGVTQTPRYLIKTRGQQVTLSCSPISGHRSVSWYQQTPGQGLQFLFEYFSETQRNKGNFPGRFSGRQFSNSRSEMNVSTLELGDSALYLCASSLVDPSGGYTFGSGTRLTVV.

V and J are TRBV19 and TRBJ2-7; D possibly matches TRBD1 or TRBD2 (5 bases each). From germline, CDR1 is LNHDA and CDR2 SQIVND (reference sequence). The ends were cut back, 7 bases at V and 5 bases at J, with 15 bases in the middle. CDR3 length: 13 residues. The CDR3 reads CASMSGSINEQYF. DNA of the CDR3: TGTGCCAGTATGTCAGGGAGTATCAACGAGCAGTACTTC.

The chain is built from TRBV6-1 and TRBJ2-1, with D possibly TRBD2 on 6 matching bases. The CDR3 covers 15 residues. V was cut by 5 bases and J by 4 bases, with 15 bases left in between. CDR1 and CDR2 (germline): MNHNS, SASEGT. CDR3 protein: CASSSGVAEYNEQFF. The CDR3 coding sequence is TGTGCCAGCAGTTCCGGGGTAGCGGAGTACAATGAGCAGTTCTTC.

The chain is built from TRBV10-1 and TRBJ2-5; D gene uncertain. CDR1 is WNHNN and CDR2 is SYGVQD in the germline V gene (reference sequence). This CDR3 region has 14 residues. With 2 bases removed from V and 5 bases from J, the gap between germline ends came to 12 bases. This CDR3 reads CASSENTPQETQYF. DNA for the CDR3: TGCGCCAGCAGTGAGAACACCCCGCAGGAGACCCAGTACTTC.

This clonotype was found many times. V gene TRBV5-4 combines with J gene TRBJ2-1; 7 bases are a match to TRBD2. V was clipped by 4 bases and J by 1 base; unmatched bases: 5. The CDR3 runs 15 residues. Per germline, CDR1 SGHNT and CDR2 YYREEE (reference sequence). CDR3 bases: TGTGCCAGCAGCCCCGGGACTAAGTCCTACAATGAGCAGTTCTTC. Translating gives CASSPGTKSYNEQFF.

This clonotype occurred many times. V usage is TRBV7-2 and J usage is TRBJ2-7; possible D gene TRBD1, 5 bases. This CDR3 is built from 14 residues. The V and J ends lost 5 bases and 5 bases respectively, with 16 bases between them. Germline V gives CDR1 SGHTA, CDR2 FQGNSA. In DNA form, the CDR3 reads TGTGCCAGCAGCCCTTCTTCAGGGAACGACGAGCAGTACTTC. Translated, it gives CASSPSSGNDEQYF.